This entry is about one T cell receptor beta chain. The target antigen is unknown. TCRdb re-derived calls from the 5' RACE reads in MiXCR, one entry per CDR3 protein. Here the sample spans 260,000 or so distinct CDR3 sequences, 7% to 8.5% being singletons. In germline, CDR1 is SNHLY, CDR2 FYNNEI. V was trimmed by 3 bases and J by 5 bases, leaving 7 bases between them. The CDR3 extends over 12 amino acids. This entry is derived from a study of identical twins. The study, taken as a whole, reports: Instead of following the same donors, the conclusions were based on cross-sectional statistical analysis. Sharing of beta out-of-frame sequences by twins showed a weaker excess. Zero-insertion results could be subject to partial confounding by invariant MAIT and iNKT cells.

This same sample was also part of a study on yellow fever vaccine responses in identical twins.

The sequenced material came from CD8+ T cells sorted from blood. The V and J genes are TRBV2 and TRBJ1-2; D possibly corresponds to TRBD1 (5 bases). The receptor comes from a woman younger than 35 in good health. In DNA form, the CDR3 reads TGTGCCAGCAGTGAGACAGAGTATGGCTACACCTTC. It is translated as CASSETEYGYTF. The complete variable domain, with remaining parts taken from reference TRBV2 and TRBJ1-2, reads EPEVTQTPSHQVTQMGQEVILRCVPISNHLYFYWYRQILGQKVEFLVSFYNNEISEKSEIFDDQFSVERPDGSNFTLKIRSTKLEDSAMYFCASSETEYGYTFGSGTRLTVV.